Given below is one T cell receptor beta chain in context. Original data processing: Nucleated cell number was recorded as an estimate derived from reference gene primer amplification. Here immunoSEQ multiplex PCR was the method, and the copy in TCRdb shows in-frame clones only, minus some. That table is the source of V, J and clone size, and D and trimming were worked out from the DNA. The data contain about 110,000 clones, about 81% of them singletons. These data are taken from a study of blood T cell repertoires in COVID-19. The overall study: Samples representing acute and convalescent COVID-19 were sourced from the United States, Italy and Spain.

J gave up 8 bases and V 0 bases, and 5 bases lay outside the gene matches. Germline assignment: CDR1 LNHNV and CDR2 YYDKDF (reference sequence). This CDR3 comprises 15 residues. The sample was peripheral blood. V gene TRBV15 combines with J gene TRBJ1-4, with 8 bases identical to TRBD1. The TCR originated in a man in his 70s with acute or convalescent COVID-19. CDR3 nucleotides: TGTGCCACCAGCAGAGATGACAGGGGAAGGGAAAAACTGTTTTTT. It yields the protein CATSRDDRGREKLFF.